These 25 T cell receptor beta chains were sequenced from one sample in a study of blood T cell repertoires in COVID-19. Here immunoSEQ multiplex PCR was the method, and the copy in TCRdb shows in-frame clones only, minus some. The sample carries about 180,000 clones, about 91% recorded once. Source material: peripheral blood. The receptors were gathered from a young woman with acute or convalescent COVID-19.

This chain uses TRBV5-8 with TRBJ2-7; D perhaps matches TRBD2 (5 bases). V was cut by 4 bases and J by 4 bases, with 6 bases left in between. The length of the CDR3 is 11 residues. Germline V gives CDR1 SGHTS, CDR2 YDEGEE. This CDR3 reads CASSRTYEQYF. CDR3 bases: TGTGCCAGCAGCCGGACTTACGAGCAGTACTTC. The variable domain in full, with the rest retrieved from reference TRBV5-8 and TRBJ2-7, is EAGVTQSPTHLIKTRGQQATLRCSPISGHTSVYWYQQALGLGLQFLLWYDEGEERNRGNFPPRFSGRQFPNYSSELNVNALELEDSALYLCASSRTYEQYFGPGTRLTVT.

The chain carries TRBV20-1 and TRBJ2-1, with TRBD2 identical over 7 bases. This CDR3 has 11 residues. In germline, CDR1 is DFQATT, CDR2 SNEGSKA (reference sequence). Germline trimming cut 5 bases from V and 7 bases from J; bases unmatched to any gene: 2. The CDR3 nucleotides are TGCAGTGCTGGGGGGGTTAATGAGCAGTTCTTC. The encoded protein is CSAGGVNEQFF.

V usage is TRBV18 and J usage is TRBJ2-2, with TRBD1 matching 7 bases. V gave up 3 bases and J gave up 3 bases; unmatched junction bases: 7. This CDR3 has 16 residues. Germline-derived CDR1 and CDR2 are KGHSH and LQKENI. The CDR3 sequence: CASSPEQGPYTGELFF. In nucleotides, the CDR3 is TGTGCCAGCTCACCCGAACAGGGGCCCTACACCGGGGAGCTGTTTTTT.

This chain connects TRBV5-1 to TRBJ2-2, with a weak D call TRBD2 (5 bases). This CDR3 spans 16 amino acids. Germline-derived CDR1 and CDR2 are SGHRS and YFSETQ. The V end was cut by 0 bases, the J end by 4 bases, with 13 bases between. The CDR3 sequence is CASSLGNSDLTGELFF. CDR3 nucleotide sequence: TGCGCCAGCAGCTTGGGTAATAGCGATCTCACCGGGGAGCTGTTTTTT.

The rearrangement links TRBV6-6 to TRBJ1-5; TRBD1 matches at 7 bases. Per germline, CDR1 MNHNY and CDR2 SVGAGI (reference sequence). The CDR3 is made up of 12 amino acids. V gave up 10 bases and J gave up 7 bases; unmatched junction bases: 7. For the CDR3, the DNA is TGTGCCATCCAGGGGGAAGGGCAGCCCCAGCATTTT. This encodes CAIQGEGQPQHF.

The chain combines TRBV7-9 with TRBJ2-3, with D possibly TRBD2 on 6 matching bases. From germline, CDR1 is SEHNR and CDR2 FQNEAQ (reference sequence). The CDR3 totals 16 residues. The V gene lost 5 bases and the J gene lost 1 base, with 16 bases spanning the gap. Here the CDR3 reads CASSDAGRRGTDTQYF. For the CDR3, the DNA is TGTGCCAGCAGCGACGCCGGTCGGAGGGGCACAGATACGCAGTATTTT.

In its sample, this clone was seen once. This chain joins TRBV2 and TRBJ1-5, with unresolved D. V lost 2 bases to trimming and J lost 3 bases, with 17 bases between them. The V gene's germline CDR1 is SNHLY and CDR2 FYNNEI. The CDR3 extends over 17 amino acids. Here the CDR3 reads CASSESGRGFYNQPQHF. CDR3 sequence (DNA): TGTGCCAGCAGTGAATCGGGTAGAGGGTTCTACAATCAGCCCCAGCATTTT.

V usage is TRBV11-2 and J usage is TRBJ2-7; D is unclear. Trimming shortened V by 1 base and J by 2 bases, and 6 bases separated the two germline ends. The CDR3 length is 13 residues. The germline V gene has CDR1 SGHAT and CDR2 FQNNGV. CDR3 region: CASSLAATYEQYF. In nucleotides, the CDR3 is TGTGCCAGCAGCTTAGCCGCTACCTACGAGCAGTACTTC. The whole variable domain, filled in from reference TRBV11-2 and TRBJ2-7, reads EAGVAQSPRYKIIEKRQSVAFWCNPISGHATLYWYQQILGQGPKLLIQFQNNGVVDDSQLPKDRFSAERLKGVDSTLKIQPAKLEDSAVYLCASSLAATYEQYFGPGTRLTVT.

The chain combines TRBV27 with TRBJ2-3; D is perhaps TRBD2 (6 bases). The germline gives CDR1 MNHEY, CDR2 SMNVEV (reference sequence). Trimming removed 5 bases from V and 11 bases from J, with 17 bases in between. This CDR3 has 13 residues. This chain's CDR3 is CASSLSREEEQYF. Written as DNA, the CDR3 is TGTGCCAGCAGTCTCTCCAGGGAGGAGGAGCAGTATTTT.

The CDR3 coding sequence is TGTGCCACCAGCAGGGCCAGCGGGAGGGCGACCGGGGAGCTGTTTTTT. The encoded protein is CATSRASGRATGELFF. The genes are TRBV15 and TRBJ2-2; TRBD2 aligns across 10 bases. The CDR3 has 16 amino acids. CDR1 and CDR2 from the germline V gene are LNHNV and YYDKDF (reference sequence). J gave up 5 bases and V 3 bases, and 6 bases lay outside the gene matches.

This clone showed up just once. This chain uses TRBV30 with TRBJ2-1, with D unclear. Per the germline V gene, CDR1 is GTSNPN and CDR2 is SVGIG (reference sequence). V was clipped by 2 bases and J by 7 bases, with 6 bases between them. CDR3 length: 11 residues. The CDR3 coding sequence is TGTGCCTGGAGTCTAAATAATGAGCAGTTCTTC. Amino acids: CAWSLNNEQFF.

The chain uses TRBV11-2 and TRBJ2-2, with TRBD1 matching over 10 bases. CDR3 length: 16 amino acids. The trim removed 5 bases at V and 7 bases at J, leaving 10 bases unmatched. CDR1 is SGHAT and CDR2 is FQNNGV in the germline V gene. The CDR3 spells CASSLRQGATGGELFF. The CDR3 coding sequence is TGTGCCAGCAGCCTCCGACAGGGGGCTACGGGCGGGGAGCTGTTTTTT. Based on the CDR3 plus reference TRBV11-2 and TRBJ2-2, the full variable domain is EAGVAQSPRYKIIEKRQSVAFWCNPISGHATLYWYQQILGQGPKLLIQFQNNGVVDDSQLPKDRFSAERLKGVDSTLKIQPAKLEDSAVYLCASSLRQGATGGELFFGEGSRLTVL.

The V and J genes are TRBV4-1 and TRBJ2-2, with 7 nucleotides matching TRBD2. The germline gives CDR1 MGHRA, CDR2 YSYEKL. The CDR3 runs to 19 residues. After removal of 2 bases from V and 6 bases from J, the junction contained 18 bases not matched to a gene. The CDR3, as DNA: TGCGCCAGCAGCCAACCCATCTCGGGTGGCGGGAGAAAATCCGGGGAGCTGTTTTTT. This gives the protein CASSQPISGGGRKSGELFF.

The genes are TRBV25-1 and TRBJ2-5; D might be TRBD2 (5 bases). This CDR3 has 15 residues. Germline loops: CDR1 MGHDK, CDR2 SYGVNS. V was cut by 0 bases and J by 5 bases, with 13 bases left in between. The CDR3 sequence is CASSEYIGGGETQYF. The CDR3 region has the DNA TGTGCCAGCAGTGAATATATCGGCGGAGGTGAGACCCAGTACTTC.

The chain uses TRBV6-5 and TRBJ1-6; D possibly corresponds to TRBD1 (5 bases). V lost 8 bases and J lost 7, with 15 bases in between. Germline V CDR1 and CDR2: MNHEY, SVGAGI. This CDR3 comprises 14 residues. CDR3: CASGARPPNSPLHF. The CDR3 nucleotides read TGTGCCAGCGGGGCGCGCCCGCCGAATTCACCCCTCCACTTT.

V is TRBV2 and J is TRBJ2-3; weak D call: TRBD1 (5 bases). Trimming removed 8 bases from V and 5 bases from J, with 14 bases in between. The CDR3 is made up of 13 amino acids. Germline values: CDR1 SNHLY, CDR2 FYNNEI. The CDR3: CASGVQGRDTQYF. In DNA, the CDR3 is TGTGCCAGCGGGGTGCAGGGTAGAGATACGCAGTATTTT.

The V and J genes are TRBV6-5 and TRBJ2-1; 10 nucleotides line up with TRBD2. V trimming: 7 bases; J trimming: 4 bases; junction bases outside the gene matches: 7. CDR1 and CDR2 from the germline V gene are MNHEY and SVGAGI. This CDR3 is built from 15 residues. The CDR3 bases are TGTGCCAGCATATCAGCGGGAGGGAATTACAATGAGCAGTTCTTC. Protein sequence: CASISAGGNYNEQFF.

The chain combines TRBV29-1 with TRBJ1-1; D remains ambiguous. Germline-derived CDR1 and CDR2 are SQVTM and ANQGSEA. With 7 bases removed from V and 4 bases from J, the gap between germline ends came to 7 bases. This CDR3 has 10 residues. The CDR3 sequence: CSETGTEAFF. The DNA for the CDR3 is TGCAGCGAAACGGGCACTGAAGCTTTCTTT.

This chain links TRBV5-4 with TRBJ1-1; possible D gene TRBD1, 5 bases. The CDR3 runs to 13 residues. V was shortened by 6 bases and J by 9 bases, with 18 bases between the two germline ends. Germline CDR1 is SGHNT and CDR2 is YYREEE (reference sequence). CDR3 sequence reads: CASTTDSSLKAFF. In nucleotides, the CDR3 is TGTGCCAGCACCACTGACAGCAGTCTTAAAGCTTTCTTT.

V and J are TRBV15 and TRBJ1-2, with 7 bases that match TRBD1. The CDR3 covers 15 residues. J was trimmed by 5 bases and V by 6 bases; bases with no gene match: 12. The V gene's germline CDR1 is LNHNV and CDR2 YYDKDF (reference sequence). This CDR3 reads CATSKGGQQYYGYTF. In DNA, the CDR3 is TGTGCCACCAGTAAAGGGGGACAGCAATATTATGGCTACACCTTC.

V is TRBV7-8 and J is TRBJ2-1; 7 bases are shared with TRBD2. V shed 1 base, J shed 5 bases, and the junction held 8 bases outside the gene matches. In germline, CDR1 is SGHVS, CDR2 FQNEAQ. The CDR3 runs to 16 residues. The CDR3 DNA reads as TGTGCCAGCAGCTTAGAAGCGGGAACTCGGAACAATGAGCAGTTCTTC. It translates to CASSLEAGTRNNEQFF.

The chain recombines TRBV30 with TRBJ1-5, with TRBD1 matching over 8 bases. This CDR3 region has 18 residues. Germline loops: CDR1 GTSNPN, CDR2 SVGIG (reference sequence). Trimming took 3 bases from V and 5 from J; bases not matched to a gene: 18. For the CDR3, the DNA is TGTGCCTGGAGCCCCGGACAGGGTGGGACTACCGGGGATCAGCCCCAGCATTTT. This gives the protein CAWSPGQGGTTGDQPQHF.

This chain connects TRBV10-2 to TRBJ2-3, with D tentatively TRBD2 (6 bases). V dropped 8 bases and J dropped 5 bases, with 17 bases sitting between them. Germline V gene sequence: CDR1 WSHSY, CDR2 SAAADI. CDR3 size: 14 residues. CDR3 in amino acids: CASSFGQGGDTQYF. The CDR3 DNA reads TGCGCCAGCTCTTTCGGGCAGGGAGGAGATACGCAGTATTTT.

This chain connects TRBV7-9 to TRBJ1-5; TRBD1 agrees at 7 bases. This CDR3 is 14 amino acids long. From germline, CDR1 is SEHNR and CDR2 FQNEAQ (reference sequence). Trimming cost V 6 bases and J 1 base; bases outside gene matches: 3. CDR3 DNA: TGTGCCAGCAGTATACAGGGGAGCAATCAGCCCCAGCATTTT. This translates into CASSIQGSNQPQHF.

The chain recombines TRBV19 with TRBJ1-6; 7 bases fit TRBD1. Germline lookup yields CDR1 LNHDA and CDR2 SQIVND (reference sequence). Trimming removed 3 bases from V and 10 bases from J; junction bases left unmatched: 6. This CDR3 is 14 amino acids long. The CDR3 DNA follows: TGTGCCAGTAGTATTACAGGGGTGGAATCACCCCTCCACTTT. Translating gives CASSITGVESPLHF.